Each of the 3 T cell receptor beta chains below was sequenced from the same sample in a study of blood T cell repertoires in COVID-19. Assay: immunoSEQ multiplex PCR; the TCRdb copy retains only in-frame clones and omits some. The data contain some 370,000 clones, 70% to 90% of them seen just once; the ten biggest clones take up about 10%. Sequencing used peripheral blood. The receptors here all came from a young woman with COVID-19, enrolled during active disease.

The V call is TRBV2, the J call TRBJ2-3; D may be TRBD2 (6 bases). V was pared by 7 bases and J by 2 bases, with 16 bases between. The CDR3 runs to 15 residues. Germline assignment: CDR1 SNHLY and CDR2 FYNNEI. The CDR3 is CASTLSGSATDTQYF. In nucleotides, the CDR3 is TGTGCCAGCACTCTTAGCGGCTCTGCCACAGATACGCAGTATTTT.

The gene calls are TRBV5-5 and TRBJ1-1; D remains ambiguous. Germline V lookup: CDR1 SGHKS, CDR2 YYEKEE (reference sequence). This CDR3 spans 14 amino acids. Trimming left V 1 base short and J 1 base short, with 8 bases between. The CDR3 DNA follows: TGTGCCAGCAGCTTGACGGGTTGGAACACTGAAGCTTTCTTT. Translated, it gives CASSLTGWNTEAFF.

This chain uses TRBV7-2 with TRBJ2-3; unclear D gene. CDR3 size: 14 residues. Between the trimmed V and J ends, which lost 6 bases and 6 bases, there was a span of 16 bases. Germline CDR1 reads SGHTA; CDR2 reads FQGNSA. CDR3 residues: CASSSGSLKDTQYF. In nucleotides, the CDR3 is TGTGCCAGCAGTTCCGGGTCCTTAAAGGATACGCAGTATTTT.